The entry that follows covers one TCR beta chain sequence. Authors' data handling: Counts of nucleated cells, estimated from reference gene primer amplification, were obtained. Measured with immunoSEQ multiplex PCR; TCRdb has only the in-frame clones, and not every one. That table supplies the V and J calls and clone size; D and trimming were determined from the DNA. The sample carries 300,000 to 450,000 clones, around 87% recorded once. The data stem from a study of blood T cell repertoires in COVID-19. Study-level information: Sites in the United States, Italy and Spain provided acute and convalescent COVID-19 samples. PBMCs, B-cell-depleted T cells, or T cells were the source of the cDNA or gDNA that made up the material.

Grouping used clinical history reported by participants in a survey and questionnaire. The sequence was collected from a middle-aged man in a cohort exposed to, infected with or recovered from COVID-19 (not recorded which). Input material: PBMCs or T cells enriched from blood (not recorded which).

The CDR3 sequence is CASDFTAPTDRRGGLFF. The CDR3 bases are TGTGCTAGTGACTTCACTGCTCCTACCGACCGGAGGGGAGGGCTGTTTTTT. The chain couples TRBV12-5 to TRBJ2-2; weak D call: TRBD2 (6 bases). The V end was cut by 7 bases, the J end by 13 bases, with 31 bases between. Germline assignment: CDR1 LGHNT and CDR2 FRNRAP. The CDR3 contains 17 residues.